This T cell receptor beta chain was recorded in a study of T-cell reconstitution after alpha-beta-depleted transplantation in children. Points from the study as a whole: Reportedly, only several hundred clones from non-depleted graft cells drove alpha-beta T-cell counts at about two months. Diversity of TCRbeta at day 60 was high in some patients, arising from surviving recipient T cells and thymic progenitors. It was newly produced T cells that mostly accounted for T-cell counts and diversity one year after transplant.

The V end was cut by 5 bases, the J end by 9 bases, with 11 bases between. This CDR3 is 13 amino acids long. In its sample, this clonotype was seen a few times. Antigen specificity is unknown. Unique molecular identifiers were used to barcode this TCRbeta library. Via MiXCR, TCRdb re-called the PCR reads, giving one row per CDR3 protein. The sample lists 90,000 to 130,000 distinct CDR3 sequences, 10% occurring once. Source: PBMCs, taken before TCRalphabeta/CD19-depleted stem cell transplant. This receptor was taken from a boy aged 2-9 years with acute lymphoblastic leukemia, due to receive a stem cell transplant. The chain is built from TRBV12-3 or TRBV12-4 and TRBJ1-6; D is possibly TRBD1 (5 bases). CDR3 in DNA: TGTGCCAGCAGTCCTAGAAGGGGTTCACCCCTCCACTTT. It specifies CASSPRRGSPLHF.